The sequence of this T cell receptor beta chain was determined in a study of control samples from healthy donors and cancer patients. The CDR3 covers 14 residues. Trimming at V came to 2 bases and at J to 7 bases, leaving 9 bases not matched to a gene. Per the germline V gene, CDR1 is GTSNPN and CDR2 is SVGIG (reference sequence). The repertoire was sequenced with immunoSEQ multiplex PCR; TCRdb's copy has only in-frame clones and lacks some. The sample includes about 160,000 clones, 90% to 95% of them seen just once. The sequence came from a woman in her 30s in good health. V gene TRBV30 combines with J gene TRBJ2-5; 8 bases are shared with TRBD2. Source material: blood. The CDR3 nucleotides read TGTGCCTGGAGTACCGGGACGGGAGGGGGGACCCAGTACTTC. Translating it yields CAWSTGTGGGTQYF.